This T cell receptor (beta chain) came from a study of cytomegalovirus exposure and HLA in healthy donors. Germline loops: CDR1 SGHRS, CDR2 YFSETQ. CDR3 size: 16 residues. Unmatched junction bases numbered 10, after V lost 4 bases and J lost 4 bases. PCR was performed using 60 Vbeta and 13 Jbeta primers. Data came from immunoSEQ multiplex PCR; TCRdb stores just in-frame clones and leaves some out. This table has approximately 130,000 clones, more than 80% appearing once. With regard to this clone: Its matching antigen is unknown.

Study observations and caveats: TCR association rates varied by HLA locus in a later analysis, with DRB1 highest and HLA-C lowest.

This chain connects TRBV5-1 to TRBJ1-3, with 8 bases aligning to TRBD1. Sequencing used PBMCs. The receptor comes from a woman in her thirties in good health and CMV-seropositive. The CDR3 loop is CASSLRGQGLGNTIYF. The CDR3 DNA follows: TGCGCCAGCAGCCTAAGAGGACAGGGCTTAGGAAACACCATATATTTT.